The entry that follows covers one T cell receptor (beta chain) sequence. The data originate from a study of blood T cell repertoires in COVID-19. Study summary: Italy, Spain and the United States were the sources of the convalescent and acute COVID-19 samples.

In the source study's methods: By means of reference gene primer amplification, nucleated cell counts were estimated. Sequenced by immunoSEQ multiplex PCR; TCRdb stores in-frame clones only, minus some. V, J and clone size derive from that table, while D and trimming were established from the DNA sequence. This sample carries approximately 75,000 clones, roughly 90% of them seen once, and the ten largest clones take around 0.58%. This CDR3 contains 13 residues. V lost 1 base and J lost 12, with 13 bases in between. This sequence originates from a man aged 60 to 75 with acute or convalescent COVID-19. The chain uses TRBV12-3 or TRBV12-4 and TRBJ2-1; tentative D call: TRBD2 (5 bases). The sequencing input was peripheral blood. CDR3 in DNA: TGTGCCAGCAGTTTAGGACTGGACTCAGGGCAGTTCTTC. This sequence encodes CASSLGLDSGQFF.